This T cell receptor beta chain stems from a study of OX40 agonist ivuxolimab in advanced cancers. Whole-study findings and limits: Which antigen the expanded peripheral T cells recognized is unknown.

Germline V gives CDR1 MGHRA, CDR2 YSYEKL. V lost 4 bases, J lost 5 bases, and 14 bases lay in between. This CDR3 has 14 amino acids. Sequencing used immunoSEQ multiplex PCR; TCRdb keeps in-frame clones, though not all of them. Of about 69,000 clones listed, 60% to 85% are singletons. A single count supports this clone. The antigen is not known. The receptor comes from an adult with an advanced solid tumor such as melanoma, head and neck, liver or kidney cancer. The source was CD4+ or CD8+ T cells sorted from blood, collected in a trial of the OX40 agonist ivuxolimab. The rearrangement joins TRBV4-1 to TRBJ2-5; no clear D gene. The CDR3 reads CASSRRSDAETQYF. The CDR3 DNA reads TGCGCCAGCAGCCGAAGGTCCGACGCGGAGACCCAGTACTTC.